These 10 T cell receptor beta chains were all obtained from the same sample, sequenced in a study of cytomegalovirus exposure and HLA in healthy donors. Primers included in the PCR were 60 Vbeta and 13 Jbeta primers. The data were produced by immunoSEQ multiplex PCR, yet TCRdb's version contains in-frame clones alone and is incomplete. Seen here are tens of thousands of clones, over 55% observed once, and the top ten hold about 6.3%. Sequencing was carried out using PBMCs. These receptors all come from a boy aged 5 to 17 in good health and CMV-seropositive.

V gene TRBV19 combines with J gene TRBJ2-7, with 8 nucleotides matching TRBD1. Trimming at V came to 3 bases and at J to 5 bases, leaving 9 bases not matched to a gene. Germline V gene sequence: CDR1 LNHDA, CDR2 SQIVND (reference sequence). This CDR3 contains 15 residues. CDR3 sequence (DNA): TGTGCCAGTAGTATTAGAGGACAGGGTCTACACGAGCAGTACTTC. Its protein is CASSIRGQGLHEQYF.

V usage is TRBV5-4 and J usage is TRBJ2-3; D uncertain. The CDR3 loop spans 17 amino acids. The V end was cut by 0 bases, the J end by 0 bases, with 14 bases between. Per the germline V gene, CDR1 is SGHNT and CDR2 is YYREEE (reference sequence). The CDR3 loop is CASSLGPMRKSTDTQYF. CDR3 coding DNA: TGTGCCAGCAGCTTGGGTCCCATGCGGAAGAGCACAGATACGCAGTATTTT.

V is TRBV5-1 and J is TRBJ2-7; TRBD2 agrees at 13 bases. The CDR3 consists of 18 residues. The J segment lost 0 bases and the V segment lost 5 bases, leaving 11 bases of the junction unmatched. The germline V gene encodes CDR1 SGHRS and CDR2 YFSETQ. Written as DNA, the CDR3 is TGCGCCAGCAGTTCTAGGACTAGCGGGGGAACGGACTCCTACGAGCAGTACTTC. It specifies CASSSRTSGGTDSYEQYF.

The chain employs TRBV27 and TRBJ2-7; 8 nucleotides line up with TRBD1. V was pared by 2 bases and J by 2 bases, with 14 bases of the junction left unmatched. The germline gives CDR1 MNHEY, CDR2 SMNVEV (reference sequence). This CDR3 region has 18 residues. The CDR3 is CASSLDSRPGQVAYEQYF. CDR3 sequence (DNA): TGTGCCAGCAGTTTAGATTCTCGACCGGGACAGGTCGCCTACGAGCAGTACTTC.

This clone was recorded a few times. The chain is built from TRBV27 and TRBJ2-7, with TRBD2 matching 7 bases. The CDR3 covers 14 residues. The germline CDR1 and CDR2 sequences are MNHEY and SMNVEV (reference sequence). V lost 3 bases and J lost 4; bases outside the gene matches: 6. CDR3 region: CASSFQREVYEQYF. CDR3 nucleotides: TGTGCCAGCAGTTTTCAGCGGGAAGTGTACGAGCAGTACTTC.

The CDR3 protein is CASSPEIQGGYQPQHF. CDR3 bases: TGTGCCAGTAGCCCAGAAATTCAGGGAGGGTATCAGCCCCAGCATTTT. The chain recombines TRBV19 with TRBJ1-5, with D maybe TRBD1 (5 bases). Looked up from germline, CDR1 is LNHDA and CDR2 is SQIVND (reference sequence). Trimming took off 6 bases at V and 5 bases at J, with 20 bases between the two ends. The CDR3 spans 16 residues.

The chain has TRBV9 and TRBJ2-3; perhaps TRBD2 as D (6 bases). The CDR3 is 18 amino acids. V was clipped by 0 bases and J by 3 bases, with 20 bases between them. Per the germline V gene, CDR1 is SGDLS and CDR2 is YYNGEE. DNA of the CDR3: TGTGCCAGCAGCGTAGGGTTGGGACTCAGACTAGGAACAGATACGCAGTATTTT. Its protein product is CASSVGLGLRLGTDTQYF. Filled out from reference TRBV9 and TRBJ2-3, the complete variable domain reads DSGVTQTPKHLITATGQRVTLRCSPRSGDLSVYWYQQSLDQGLQFLIQYYNGEERAKGNILERFSAQQFPDLHSELNLSSLELGDSALYFCASSVGLGLRLGTDTQYFGPGTRLTVL.

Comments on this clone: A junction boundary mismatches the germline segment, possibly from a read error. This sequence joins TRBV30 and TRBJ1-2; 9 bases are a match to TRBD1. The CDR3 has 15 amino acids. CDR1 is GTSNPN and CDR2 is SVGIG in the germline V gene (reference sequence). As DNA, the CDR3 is TGTGCCTGGAGTGAAGTTGGACAGGGGCTCTATGGCTACCCCTTC. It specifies CAWSEVGQGLYGYPF. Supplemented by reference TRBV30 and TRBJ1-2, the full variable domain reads SQTIHQWPATLVQPVGSPLSLECTVEGTSNPNLYWYRQAAGRGLQLLFYSVGIGQISSEVPQNLSASRPQDRQFILSSKKLLLSDSGFYLCAWSEVGQGLYGYPFGSGTRLTVV.

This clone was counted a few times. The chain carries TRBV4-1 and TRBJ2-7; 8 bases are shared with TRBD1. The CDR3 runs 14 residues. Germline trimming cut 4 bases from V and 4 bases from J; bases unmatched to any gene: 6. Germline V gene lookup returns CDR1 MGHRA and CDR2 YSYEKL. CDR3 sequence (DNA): TGCGCCAGCAGCCCTCAGGACAGGGATTACGAGCAGTACTTC. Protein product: CASSPQDRDYEQYF.

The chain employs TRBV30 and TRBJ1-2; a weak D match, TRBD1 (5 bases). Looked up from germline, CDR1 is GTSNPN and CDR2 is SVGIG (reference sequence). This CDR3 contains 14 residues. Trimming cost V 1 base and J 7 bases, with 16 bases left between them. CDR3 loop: CAWSATTRGGGYTF. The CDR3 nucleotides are TGTGCCTGGAGTGCTACGACAAGGGGCGGTGGCTACACCTTC.